This T cell receptor beta chain emerged from a study of T cells in Graves' hyperthyroidism and ophthalmopathy. This clonotype was recorded many times. From RNA transcripts, TCR beta CDR3 regions were amplified. TCR CDR3 underwent first-round RT-PCR with the HTBI primer set. MiXCR was run by TCRdb on the multiplex PCR reads, yielding one entry per CDR3 protein. This sample yields about 740,000 distinct CDR3 sequences, of which about 14% are seen a single time; about 9.4% belongs to the top ten. This CDR3 spans 16 amino acids. Germline CDR1 reads GTSNPN; CDR2 reads SVGIG (reference sequence). V lost 1 base to trimming and J lost 0 bases, with 15 bases between them.

The TCR originated in a woman between 18 and 30 years old with Graves' hyperthyroidism. J is TRBJ2-5 and V is TRBV30, with D possibly being TRBD2 (6 bases). Sample: blood. The CDR3 loop reads CAWSDRLGGYQETQYF. Here the CDR3 DNA reads TGTGCCTGGAGTGACCGACTGGGGGGTTACCAAGAGACCCAGTACTTC.